The present entry profiles one T cell receptor (beta chain) with its context. TCRdb reprocessed the RT-PCR reads with MiXCR, giving one entry per CDR3 protein. The sample lists hundreds of thousands of distinct CDR3 sequences, approximately 7.6% seen once, with roughly 13% in the top ten. This specimen comes from a study of response to subunit inactivated influenza vaccine. Between the trimmed V and J ends, which lost 6 bases and 4 bases, there was a span of 15 bases. The CDR3 spans 15 residues. From germline, CDR1 is ENHRY and CDR2 SYGVKD. The sequence was obtained from a man aged 45 to 75 who received an inactivated influenza vaccine. The source was PBMCs from blood, collected less than 25 months after vaccination. This chain uses TRBV10-3 with TRBJ2-2; D is possibly TRBD1 (5 bases). As DNA, the CDR3 is TGTGCCATCAGCCTTGGGGCTACGAGCACCGGGGAGCTGTTTTTT. This sequence encodes CAISLGATSTGELFF.